This T cell receptor (beta chain) appears in the sequencing data of a study of technical replicates of blood from several donors. The assay was immunoSEQ multiplex PCR, and TCRdb's table has in-frame clones only and misses some. The top ten clones hold less than 0.4% of a sample with about 80,000 clones, 90% to 95% of them seen once. The V gene's germline CDR1 is SNHLY and CDR2 FYNNEI. Trimming removed 9 bases from V and 6 bases from J, with 12 bases in between. CDR3 length: 12 amino acids. The receptor comes from a human donor in good health. The chain couples TRBV2 to TRBJ1-5, with unresolved D. The sample comprised T cells isolated from PBMCs. The CDR3 reads CASRESGQPQHF. The CDR3 coding sequence is TGTGCCAGTCGGGAGTCGGGTCAGCCCCAGCATTTT.